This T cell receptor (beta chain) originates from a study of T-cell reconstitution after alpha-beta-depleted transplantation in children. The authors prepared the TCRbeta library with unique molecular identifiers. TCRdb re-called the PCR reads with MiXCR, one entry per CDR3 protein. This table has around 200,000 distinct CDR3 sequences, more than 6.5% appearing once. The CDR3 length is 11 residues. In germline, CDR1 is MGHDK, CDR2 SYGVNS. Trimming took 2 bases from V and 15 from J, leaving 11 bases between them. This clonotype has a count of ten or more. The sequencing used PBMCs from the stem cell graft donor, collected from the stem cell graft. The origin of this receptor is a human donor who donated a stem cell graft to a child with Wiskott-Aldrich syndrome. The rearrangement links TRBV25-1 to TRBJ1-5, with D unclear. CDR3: CASSEGQARHF. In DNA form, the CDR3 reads TGTGCCAGCAGTGAAGGTCAAGCCCGGCATTTT.